The 29 T cell receptor beta chains listed next were all sequenced from one sample in a study of blood T cell repertoires in COVID-19. Sequencing used immunoSEQ multiplex PCR; TCRdb keeps in-frame clones, though not all of them. The data show 150,000 to 200,000 clones, roughly 79% seen once. The specimen was peripheral blood. These receptors originate from an elderly woman with COVID-19, enrolled during active disease.

The chain recombines TRBV5-1 with TRBJ2-5, with D tentatively TRBD2 (6 bases). The CDR3 contains 14 residues. Germline CDR1 SGHRS, CDR2 YFSETQ. V was shortened by 3 bases and J by 4 bases, with 13 bases between the two germline ends. CDR3 DNA sequence: TGCGCCAGCAGCTATGGAGGGAGCGGAGAGACCCAGTACTTC. Translating it yields CASSYGGSGETQYF.

This clone was counted once. The chain employs TRBV11-2 and TRBJ2-6, with TRBD1 as a possible D gene (5 bases). The V end lost 3 bases, the J end lost 1 base, and 7 bases lay between the germline ends. Germline values: CDR1 SGHAT, CDR2 FQNNGV. The CDR3 extends over 15 amino acids. CDR3 nucleotides: TGTGCCAGCAGCTTTCAGGGATCTGGGGCCAACGTCCTGACTTTC. This translates into CASSFQGSGANVLTF.

This chain joins TRBV2 and TRBJ2-7, with D possibly matching TRBD1 (5 bases). The CDR3 sequence is 13 residues long. Germline assignment: CDR1 SNHLY and CDR2 FYNNEI. The germline V and J ends were trimmed by 6 bases and 1 base, with 10 bases remaining between them. The CDR3 nucleotides are TGTGCCAGCAGATCGGACATATCCTACGAGCAGTACTTC. This sequence encodes CASRSDISYEQYF.

CDR3 DNA: TGTGCCATCAGTGACCCAGGGGTAGGTACTGAAGCTTTCTTT. This sequence encodes CAISDPGVGTEAFF. The rearrangement links TRBV10-3 to TRBJ1-1, with D possibly TRBD1 on 6 matching bases. Germline CDR1 reads ENHRY; CDR2 reads SYGVKD. The V end lost 3 bases, the J end lost 5 bases, and 13 bases lay between the germline ends. The CDR3 loop spans 14 amino acids.

V usage is TRBV7-8 and J usage is TRBJ1-5; D is possibly TRBD1 (6 bases). Trimming pared 0 bases from V and 3 bases from J, leaving 12 bases between. CDR3 length: 16 residues. Germline V lookup: CDR1 SGHVS, CDR2 FQNEAQ. CDR3 amino acids: CASSLAYRAYNQPQHF. CDR3 bases: TGTGCCAGCAGCTTAGCGTACAGGGCCTACAATCAGCCCCAGCATTTT.

The V call is TRBV3-1 (or the pseudogene TRBV3-2), the J call TRBJ2-1; 15 bases are a match to TRBD2. The CDR3 length is 19 residues. The germline V gene encodes CDR1 LGHDT and CDR2 YNNKEL (reference sequence). The V gene end was trimmed by 4 bases and the J gene end by 2 bases; junction bases not matched to a gene: 9. The CDR3 bases are TGTGCCAGCAGCCTCGGACTAGCGGGGGGGCTTGAGCCCTACAATGAGCAGTTCTTC. Protein product: CASSLGLAGGLEPYNEQFF.

V is TRBV10-3 and J is TRBJ2-5, with D tentatively TRBD1 (5 bases). Germline loops: CDR1 ENHRY, CDR2 SYGVKD. The V gene lost 6 bases and the J gene lost 2 bases, with 10 bases spanning the gap. The CDR3 covers 13 residues. The CDR3 sequence: CAIREQVQETQYF. In DNA form, the CDR3 reads TGTGCCATCAGGGAACAGGTACAAGAGACCCAGTACTTC.

The chain's CDR3 is CASSQAGGEQYF. CDR3 DNA: TGCGCCAGCAGCCAAGCGGGGGGCGAGCAGTACTTC. The chain joins TRBV4-1 to TRBJ2-7, with 7 bases fitting TRBD2. Germline V gene sequence: CDR1 MGHRA, CDR2 YSYEKL. V dropped 1 base and J dropped 6; count of bases not matched to a gene: 0. The CDR3 runs 12 residues.

The chain has TRBV7-2 and TRBJ2-7, with 10 bases matching TRBD2. The J segment lost 7 bases and the V segment lost 3 bases, leaving 9 bases of the junction unmatched. Looked up from germline, CDR1 is SGHTA and CDR2 is FQGNSA. The CDR3 is 15 amino acids. CDR3 in DNA: TGTGCCAGCAGCTTTTCGAGCGGGGGGGCGAGAGAGCAGTACTTC. Amino acid sequence: CASSFSSGGAREQYF.

This chain links TRBV7-8 with TRBJ2-7; TRBD2 agrees at 8 bases. The CDR3 length is 15 residues. Trimming removed 1 base from V and 7 bases from J; junction bases left unmatched: 9. CDR1 is SGHVS, CDR2 FQNEAQ, per germline. The CDR3: CASSLERGVAGEQYF. The DNA of the CDR3 is TGTGCCAGCAGCTTAGAAAGGGGAGTAGCGGGGGAGCAGTACTTC.

The CDR3 bases are TGTGCCAGCAGCTTAGGAGGGGGCCTCGGAAACACCATATATTTT. This encodes CASSLGGGLGNTIYF. This chain joins TRBV7-2 and TRBJ1-3; TRBD1 matches 7 bases. The germline gives CDR1 SGHTA, CDR2 FQGNSA. This CDR3 is 15 amino acids long. The trim removed 1 base at V and 4 bases at J, leaving 4 bases unmatched.

The chain is built from TRBV28 and TRBJ2-3, with D maybe TRBD1 (6 bases). Germline V gene sequence: CDR1 MDHEN, CDR2 SYDVKM. This CDR3 contains 16 residues. Trimming left V 5 bases short and J 2 bases short, with 17 bases between. Here the CDR3 DNA reads TGTGCCAGCAGTCCTACCGGGACACGGTTCACAGATACGCAGTATTTT. Protein sequence: CASSPTGTRFTDTQYF.

The sample holds one count of this clone. CDR3 nucleotide sequence: TGTGCCAGCAGTTATAGTCCGTGGCAGGGAAGCAGGGGGGCCAACGTCCTGACTTTC. Translating it yields CASSYSPWQGSRGANVLTF. The V and J genes are TRBV6-2 or TRBV6-3 and TRBJ2-6; D perhaps matches TRBD1 (5 bases). Trimming cost V 3 bases and J 4 bases, with 22 bases left between them. The germline gives CDR1 MNHEY, CDR2 SVGEGT. The CDR3 sequence is 19 residues long.

This chain links TRBV6-5 with TRBJ2-7; 7 nucleotides align to TRBD2. J gave up 3 bases and V 10 bases, and 15 bases lay outside the gene matches. This CDR3 contains 15 residues. Germline V lookup: CDR1 MNHEY, CDR2 SVGAGI. The CDR3 sequence is CATQLWEGRSYEQYF. The CDR3 DNA reads as TGTGCCACCCAACTTTGGGAGGGCCGTAGCTACGAGCAGTACTTC.

Comment on this clone: Distinct nucleotide sequences in the sample also encode this CDR3. V gene TRBV11-2 combines with J gene TRBJ2-2; no firm D call. The CDR3 is 12 residues long. CDR1 SGHAT and CDR2 FQNNGV come from the germline V gene. V lost 5 bases and J 2 bases, leaving 3 bases between the germline ends. This CDR3 reads CASSLNTGELFF. DNA of the CDR3: TGTGCCAGCAGCCTTAACACCGGGGAGCTGTTTTTT.

The V and J genes are TRBV7-6 and TRBJ2-7, with TRBD2 matching 7 bases. V shed 7 bases, J shed 3 bases, and the junction held 9 bases outside the gene matches. CDR3 length: 14 residues. Germline V gene data show CDR1 as SGHVS and CDR2 as FNYEAQ. CDR3 region: CASKPWEGNYEQYF. The CDR3 DNA reads as TGTGCCAGCAAACCGTGGGAGGGAAACTACGAGCAGTACTTC.

The sample holds a few counts of this clone. The limits of the CDR3 on the DNA are not certain, so only TCRdb's listed CDR3 is given. V is TRBV28 and J is TRBJ1-1; the table names TRBD1, a call not compared with the DNA. The CDR3 sequence runs 11 residues, both termini included. Looked up from germline, CDR1 is MDHEN and CDR2 is SYDVKM. CDR3 loop: CASIFGSEAFF.

This rearrangement joins TRBV9 to TRBJ2-5; 7 nucleotides match TRBD1. CDR1 SGDLS and CDR2 YYNGEE come from the germline V gene. The CDR3 length is 14 residues. The V segment lost 6 bases and the J segment 7 bases; nucleotides outside the gene matches: 12. Here the CDR3 reads CASTGTDLQGTQYF. CDR3 nucleotides: TGTGCCAGCACCGGGACAGACCTCCAGGGGACCCAGTACTTC.

This chain connects TRBV12-3 or TRBV12-4 to TRBJ2-3; no firm D call. V was cut by 3 bases and J by 0 bases, with 4 bases left in between. The CDR3 runs 13 residues. The CDR3 sequence: CASSFSSTDTQYF. The CDR3 DNA reads as TGTGCCAGCAGTTTCTCCAGCACAGATACGCAGTATTTT.

This clone occurred once. The chain combines TRBV7-2 with TRBJ2-7, with a possible D match to TRBD2 (5 bases). The CDR3 runs 14 residues. V lost 5 bases and J lost 0, with 11 bases in between. Germline CDR1 SGHTA, CDR2 FQGNSA. CDR3 DNA: TGTGCCAGCAGCGGATCCGGGAACTCCTACGAGCAGTACTTC. Its translation: CASSGSGNSYEQYF.

This chain connects TRBV6-5 to TRBJ1-5, with D possibly being TRBD1 (5 bases). Between the trimmed V and J ends, which lost 1 base and 9 bases, there was a span of 10 bases. This CDR3 spans 13 amino acids. CDR1 and CDR2 from the germline V gene are MNHEY and SVGAGI. CDR3 nucleotide sequence: TGTGCCAGCAGTTACTATCAGGGTCGGCCCCAGCATTTT. This gives the protein CASSYYQGRPQHF.

The chain joins TRBV5-1 to TRBJ2-2, with TRBD1 identical over 7 bases. This CDR3 contains 12 residues. After removal of 0 bases from V and 11 bases from J, the junction contained 1 base not matched to a gene. Looked up from germline, CDR1 is SGHRS and CDR2 is YFSETQ. The DNA of the CDR3 is TGCGCCAGCAGCTTGGGACAGGGAGAGCTGTTTTTT. Its translation is CASSLGQGELFF.

This chain joins TRBV3-1 (or the pseudogene TRBV3-2) and TRBJ2-1, with D possibly matching TRBD2 (6 bases). Looked up from germline, CDR1 is LGHDT and CDR2 is YNNKEL (reference sequence). This CDR3 has 14 amino acids. V was pared by 4 bases and J by 9 bases, with 16 bases between. The CDR3 region is CASSPSVVGGEQFF. CDR3 nucleotides: TGTGCCAGCAGCCCTTCTGTTGTCGGGGGTGAGCAGTTCTTC.

The rearrangement joins TRBV27 to TRBJ2-5; weak D call: TRBD2 (5 bases). Trimming took 8 bases from V and 0 from J, leaving 13 bases between them. Germline loops: CDR1 MNHEY, CDR2 SMNVEV (reference sequence). The CDR3 extends over 14 amino acids. In DNA form, the CDR3 reads TGTGCCAGCCGGTTTCTCGGGAACCAAGAGACCCAGTACTTC. Amino acids: CASRFLGNQETQYF.

The chain joins TRBV4-1 to TRBJ1-2, with D possibly TRBD1 on 5 matching bases. The CDR3 has 15 amino acids. V was shortened by 0 bases and J by 4 bases, with 12 bases between the two germline ends. Germline CDR1 MGHRA, CDR2 YSYEKL. The CDR3 protein is CASSQERARVYGYTF. Written as DNA, the CDR3 is TGCGCCAGCAGCCAAGAAAGGGCCAGGGTCTATGGCTACACCTTC.

V usage is TRBV28 and J usage is TRBJ1-2, with TRBD1 as a possible D gene (5 bases). This CDR3 has 14 residues. CDR1 MDHEN and CDR2 SYDVKM come from the germline V gene. V was trimmed by 4 bases and J by 2 bases, leaving 11 bases between them. The CDR3 protein is CASSSFQGNYGYTF. The CDR3 DNA follows: TGTGCCAGCAGTTCCTTTCAGGGAAACTATGGCTACACCTTC.

CDR3 nucleotides: TGCGCCAGCAGCCTCGACAGGGGAAACAATGAGCAGTTCTTC. It codes for CASSLDRGNNEQFF. The chain links TRBV5-1 to TRBJ2-1, with 8 bases fitting TRBD1. The V segment lost 4 bases and the J segment 5 bases; nucleotides outside the gene matches: 5. The CDR3 runs 14 residues. Per germline, CDR1 SGHRS and CDR2 YFSETQ.

The chain links TRBV6-4 to TRBJ1-5; D gene ambiguous. The germline V gene encodes CDR1 MRHNA and CDR2 SNTAGT. Trimming stripped 5 bases from V and 5 bases from J, with 19 bases between. The CDR3 loop spans 16 amino acids. CDR3 DNA sequence: TGTGCCAGCAGTTTCTTCGGCGGGATAAAACATCAGCCCCAGCATTTT. Protein sequence: CASSFFGGIKHQPQHF.

This chain uses TRBV7-2 with TRBJ2-1, with D maybe TRBD1 (6 bases). This CDR3 is built from 14 residues. Between the trimmed V and J ends, which lost 0 bases and 8 bases, there was a span of 11 bases. Germline V gene data show CDR1 as SGHTA and CDR2 as FQGNSA. The CDR3 sequence is CASSLASGVHEQFF. The CDR3 bases are TGTGCCAGCAGCTTAGCGTCAGGGGTCCATGAGCAGTTCTTC. Supplemented by reference TRBV7-2 and TRBJ2-1, the full variable domain reads GAGVSQSPSNKVTEKGKDVELRCDPISGHTALYWYRQSLGQGLEFLIYFQGNSAPDKSGLPSDRFSAERTGGSVSTLTIQRTQQEDSAVYLCASSLASGVHEQFFGPGTRLTVL.